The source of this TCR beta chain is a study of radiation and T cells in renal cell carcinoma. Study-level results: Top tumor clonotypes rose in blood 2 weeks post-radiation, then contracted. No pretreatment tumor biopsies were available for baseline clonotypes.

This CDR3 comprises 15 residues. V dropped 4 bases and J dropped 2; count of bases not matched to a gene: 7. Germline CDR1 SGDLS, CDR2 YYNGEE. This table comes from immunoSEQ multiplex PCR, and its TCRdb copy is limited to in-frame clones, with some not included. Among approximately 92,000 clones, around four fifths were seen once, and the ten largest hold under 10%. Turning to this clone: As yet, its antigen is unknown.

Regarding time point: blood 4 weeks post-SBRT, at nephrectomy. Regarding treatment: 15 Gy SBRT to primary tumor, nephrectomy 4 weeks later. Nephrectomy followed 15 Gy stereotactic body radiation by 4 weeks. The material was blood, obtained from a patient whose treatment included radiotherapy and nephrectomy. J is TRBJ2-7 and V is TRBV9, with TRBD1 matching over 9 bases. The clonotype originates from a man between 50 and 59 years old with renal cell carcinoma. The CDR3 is CASSYGDREAYEQYF. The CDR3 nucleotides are TGTGCCAGCAGCTATGGGGACAGGGAAGCCTACGAGCAGTACTTC.